Below are 11 T cell receptor beta chains sequenced from a single sample in a study of human T cells and chemical hapten exposure. The time point denotes: pre-sensitization, week 0. Treatment noted: therapeutic diphenylcyclopropenone sensitization with weekly scalp DPC. TCRdb re-derived calls from the RACE reads in MiXCR, one entry per CDR3 protein. Of under 200,000 distinct CDR3 sequences detected, under 35% appear once; the ten largest clones hold less than 3.5%. This specimen consisted of whole blood, obtained in connection with sensitization to the hapten diphenylcyclopropenone (DPC). The receptors were sampled from a woman aged 25 to 39 with alopecia areata. Some clones in this sample may be carry-over from other donors' samples.

This clonotype appeared a few times. V is TRBV28 and J is TRBJ2-1, with D hard to call. V lost 3 bases and J 0 bases, leaving 6 bases between the germline ends. Germline CDR1 reads MDHEN; CDR2 reads SYDVKM. The CDR3 is 14 residues long. CDR3 in DNA: TGTGCCAGCAGTTTCCTGAGCTCCTACAATGAGCAGTTCTTC. Amino acid sequence: CASSFLSSYNEQFF. The full variable domain, rest sourced from reference TRBV28 and TRBJ2-1, is DVKVTQSSRYLVKRTGEKVFLECVQDMDHENMFWYRQDPGLGLRLIYFSYDVKMKEKGDIPEGYSVSREKKERFSLILESASTNQTSMYLCASSFLSSYNEQFFGPGTRLTVL.

J is TRBJ1-2 and V is TRBV9, with D hard to call. The CDR3 spans 16 residues. V was shortened by 4 bases and J by 6 bases, with 22 bases between the two germline ends. Germline-derived CDR1 and CDR2 are SGDLS and YYNGEE. CDR3 coding DNA: TGTGCCAGCAGCCCCCGGGAGGAAGCCCCATTGGATGGCTACACCTTC. It yields the protein CASSPREEAPLDGYTF.

In its sample, this clonotype was seen a few times. This rearrangement joins TRBV6-2 or TRBV6-3 to TRBJ2-2; 9 bases are a match to TRBD1. Germline V gives CDR1 MNHEY, CDR2 SVGEGT. This CDR3 has 14 residues. The V segment lost 4 bases and the J segment 8 bases; nucleotides outside the gene matches: 5. The CDR3 DNA reads as TGTGCCAGCAGTTGGACAGGGGAGCCGGGGGAGCTGTTTTTT. Encoded protein: CASSWTGEPGELFF.

The chain carries TRBV20-1 and TRBJ1-1; TRBD1 is a possible D gene (5 bases). Germline V lookup: CDR1 DFQATT, CDR2 SNEGSKA (reference sequence). Deletions cut 4 bases from V and 1 base from J, with 13 bases between. The CDR3 runs 14 residues. The CDR3 sequence: CSATRDQRNTEAFF. CDR3 nucleotides: TGCAGTGCTACCCGGGACCAAAGGAACACTGAAGCTTTCTTT.

This clonotype was picked up a small number of times. The genes are TRBV28 and TRBJ1-2; a possible D gene is TRBD1 (5 bases). The CDR3 extends over 14 amino acids. CDR1 is MDHEN, CDR2 SYDVKM, per germline. The germline V and J ends were trimmed by 4 bases and 7 bases, with 16 bases remaining between them. In nucleotides, the CDR3 is TGTGCCAGCAGTTGGGACGCAGTCGTTGCTGGCTACACCTTC. Residues: CASSWDAVVAGYTF.

The rearrangement uses TRBV29-1 and TRBJ1-1, with D tentatively TRBD1 (5 bases). Trimming left V 4 bases short and J 4 bases short, with 13 bases between. CDR1 and CDR2 (germline): SQVTM, ANQGSEA. This CDR3 has 13 amino acids. CDR3 protein: CSVVRGLGTEAFF. CDR3 nucleotide sequence: TGCAGCGTTGTACGGGGGTTGGGCACTGAAGCTTTCTTT.

This clonotype was observed a few times. This rearrangement joins TRBV20-1 to TRBJ2-5; the D gene is possibly TRBD2 (5 bases). V was clipped by 6 bases and J by 4 bases, with 12 bases between them. The CDR3 totals 12 residues. CDR1 is DFQATT and CDR2 is SNEGSKA in the germline V gene (reference sequence). The CDR3 DNA follows: TGCAGTGCCCCGAGGGCCCTAGAGACCCAGTACTTC. This sequence encodes CSAPRALETQYF.

The sample holds many counts of this clonotype. This chain connects TRBV20-1 to TRBJ1-1; the D is unclear. Deletions cut 4 bases from V and 4 bases from J, with 13 bases between. Germline V gene lookup returns CDR1 DFQATT and CDR2 SNEGSKA (reference sequence). CDR3 length: 13 amino acids. CDR3 coding DNA: TGCAGTGCTATAAGCCCTTTTGGCACTGAAGCTTTCTTT. Translating it yields CSAISPFGTEAFF.

This clonotype was seen only once. The gene calls are TRBV5-1 and TRBJ1-1; 7 bases map to TRBD1. From germline, CDR1 is SGHRS and CDR2 YFSETQ. The CDR3 covers 15 residues. V was pared by 1 base and J by 5 bases, with 8 bases of the junction left unmatched. This chain's CDR3 is CASSLRQGGETEAFF. Written as DNA, the CDR3 is TGCGCCAGCAGCTTGCGACAGGGAGGGGAGACTGAAGCTTTCTTT.

The chain carries TRBV9 and TRBJ2-3; possibly TRBD2 for D (5 bases). This CDR3 is 15 amino acids long. The germline V gene has CDR1 SGDLS and CDR2 YYNGEE. The V gene lost 4 bases and the J gene lost 3 bases, with 15 bases spanning the gap. CDR3 in amino acids: CASSSTPERTDTQYF. CDR3 nucleotides: TGTGCCAGCAGCTCAACCCCGGAGCGGACAGATACGCAGTATTTT.

This clonotype was observed a few times. This chain connects TRBV5-1 to TRBJ1-4; no clear D gene. The length of the CDR3 is 14 residues. Per the germline V gene, CDR1 is SGHRS and CDR2 is YFSETQ. V dropped 5 bases and J dropped 0 bases, with 8 bases sitting between them. CDR3 residues: CASSNPPTNEKLFF. The CDR3 nucleotides are TGCGCCAGCAGTAACCCCCCAACTAATGAAAAACTGTTTTTT.